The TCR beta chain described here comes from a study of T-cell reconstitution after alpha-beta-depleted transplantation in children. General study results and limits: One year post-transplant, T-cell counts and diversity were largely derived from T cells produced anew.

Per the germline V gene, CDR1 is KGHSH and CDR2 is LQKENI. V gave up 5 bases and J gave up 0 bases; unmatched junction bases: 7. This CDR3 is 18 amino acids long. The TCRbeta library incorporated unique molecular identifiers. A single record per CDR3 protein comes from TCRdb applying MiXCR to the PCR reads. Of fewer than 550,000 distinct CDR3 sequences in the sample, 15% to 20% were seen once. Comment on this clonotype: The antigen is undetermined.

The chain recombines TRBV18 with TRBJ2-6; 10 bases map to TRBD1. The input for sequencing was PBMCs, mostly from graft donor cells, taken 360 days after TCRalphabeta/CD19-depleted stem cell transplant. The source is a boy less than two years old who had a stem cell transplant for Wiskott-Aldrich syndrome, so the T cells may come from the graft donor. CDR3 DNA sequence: TGTGCCAGCTCAGATTCGACAGGGGGCGTCTCTGGGGCCAACGTCCTGACTTTC. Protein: CASSDSTGGVSGANVLTF.